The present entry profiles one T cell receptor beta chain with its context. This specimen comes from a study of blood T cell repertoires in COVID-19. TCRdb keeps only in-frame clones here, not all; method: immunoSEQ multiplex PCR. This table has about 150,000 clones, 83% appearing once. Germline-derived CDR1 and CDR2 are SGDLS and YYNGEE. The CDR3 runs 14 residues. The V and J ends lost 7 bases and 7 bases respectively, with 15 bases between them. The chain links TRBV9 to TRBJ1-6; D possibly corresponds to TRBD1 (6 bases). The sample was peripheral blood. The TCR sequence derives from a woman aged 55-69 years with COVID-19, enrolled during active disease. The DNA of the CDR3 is TGTGCCAGCTGTCCCGGACAGCACAATTCACCCCTCCACTTT. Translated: CASCPGQHNSPLHF.